Listed below are T cell receptor beta chains from one sample, sequenced in a study of blood T cell repertoires in COVID-19. Profiling relied on immunoSEQ multiplex PCR, and the TCRdb table lists in-frame clones only, not all of them. Of 100,000 or so clones in the sample, about four fifths were seen once. Sample: peripheral blood. These receptors originate from a man older than 75 with acute or convalescent COVID-19. Both conserved end residues are part of each CDR3. A D gene is named only where the DNA matches it firmly. Not every row has a clone size; where given, it reads once, few, many or a size class.

TRBV19	13	few	TRBD2	TRBJ2-2	CASSMGLARELFF	TGTGCCAGTAGTATGGGACTAGCGAGGGAGCTGTTTTTT
TRBV27	11	few	TRBD1	TRBJ1-2	CATGDSSGYTF	TGTGCCACCGGGGACAGTTCAGGCTACACCTTC
TRBV14	17	few	TRBD1	TRBJ2-3	CASSQEGAGGETDTQYF	TGTGCCAGCAGCCAAGAAGGGGCAGGGGGCGAAACAGATACGCAGTATTTT
TRBV5-4	14	-	TRBD2	TRBJ2-1	CASSLYGRANEQFF	TGTGCCAGCAGCCTGTACGGGAGGGCCAATGAGCAGTTCTTC
TRBV6-6	15	-	-	TRBJ1-5	CASSYNPYSNQPQHF	TGTGCCAGCAGTTACAATCCCTATAGCAATCAGCCCCAGCATTTT
TRBV2	15	few	TRBD1	TRBJ1-6	CASSVRQGQNSPLHF	TGTGCCAGCAGTGTCCGACAGGGGCAGAATTCACCCCTCCACTTT
TRBV28	15	-	-	TRBJ2-7	CASSSPSAPSYEQYF	TGTGCCAGCAGTTCCCCTAGCGCACCCTCCTACGAGCAGTACTTC
TRBV6-5	14	-	-	TRBJ1-1	CASSYSEGSTEAFF	TGTGCCAGCAGTTACTCAGAGGGCTCGACTGAAGCTTTCTTT
TRBV18	14	many	-	TRBJ1-4	CASSPQGLGEKLFF	TGTGCCAGCTCACCCCAGGGGCTCGGTGAAAAACTGTTTTTT
TRBV25-1	12	-	-	TRBJ1-2	CASSEQWGTYTF	TGTGCCAGCAGTGAACAGTGGGGCACCTACACCTTC
TRBV7-2	15	-	TRBD2	TRBJ2-3	CASSLSGRSTDTQYF	TGTGCCAGCAGCTTAAGCGGGAGGAGCACAGATACGCAGTATTTT
TRBV7-3	16	-	TRBD1	TRBJ2-1	CASREPRDREGREQFF	TGTGCCAGCAGGGAACCGCGGGACAGGGAAGGTCGTGAGCAGTTCTTC
TRBV29-1	13	-	TRBD1	TRBJ2-7	CSVSNRGPDEQYF	TGCAGCGTGTCAAACAGGGGGCCAGACGAGCAGTACTTC
TRBV28	14	-	TRBD1	TRBJ2-7	CASREGQGHYEQYF	TGTGCCAGCAGAGAGGGACAGGGGCACTACGAGCAGTACTTC
TRBV11-2	13	-	TRBD1	TRBJ2-7	CASSLDYRGPQYF	TGTGCCAGCAGCTTAGATTACAGGGGTCCGCAGTACTTC
TRBV18	13	few	-	TRBJ2-1	CASSSRGDNEQFF	TGTGCCAGCTCATCCAGGGGGGACAATGAGCAGTTCTTC
TRBV5-1	14	-	TRBD1	TRBJ2-5	CASRQGATKETQYF	TGCGCCAGCCGACAGGGGGCGACAAAAGAGACCCAGTACTTC
TRBV9	14	-	TRBD2	TRBJ2-5	CASSVGGSLETQYF	TGTGCCAGCAGCGTCGGCGGGAGTCTTGAGACCCAGTACTTC
TRBV15	12	many	-	TRBJ1-2	CATSRDTVVNTF	TGTGCCACCAGCAGAGATACGGTCGTGAACACCTTC
TRBV20-1	11	-	TRBD1	TRBJ2-1	CSARVGDRVVF	TGCAGTGCTAGAGTTGGGGACAGGGTAGTCTTC
TRBV7-6	15	few	-	TRBJ2-2	CASSLAERITGELFF	TGTGCCAGCAGCTTAGCGGAGCGAATCACCGGGGAGCTGTTTTTT
TRBV5-6	16	-	-	TRBJ2-1	CASSPNPLSSYNEQFF	TGTGCCAGCAGCCCCAATCCCTTGAGCTCCTACAATGAGCAGTTCTTC
TRBV28	15	few	TRBD1	TRBJ2-7	CASSETGTGRGEQYF	TGTGCCAGCAGTGAAACCGGGACAGGTAGAGGGGAGCAGTACTTC
TRBV2	16	few	-	TRBJ1-6	CASRYRALGNNSPLHF	TGTGCCAGCAGGTACAGGGCCCTAGGGAATAATTCACCCCTCCACTTT
TRBV19	14	many	TRBD1	TRBJ1-2	CASSNGQGYYGYTF	TGTGCCAGTAGCAACGGACAGGGGTACTATGGCTACACCTTC
TRBV6-1	14	once	-	TRBJ1-2	CASSEAEGRYGYTF	TGTGCCAGCAGTGAAGCGGAGGGACGCTATGGCTACACCTTC
TRBV5-1	16	-	TRBD1	TRBJ1-6	CASSSGQGAIYSPLHF	TGCGCCAGCAGCTCCGGACAGGGAGCTATCTATTCACCCCTCCACTTT
TRBV6-2/TRBV6-3	14	-	TRBD1	TRBJ2-7	CASSRDRDHYEQYF	TGTGCCAGCAGTCGGGACAGGGATCACTACGAGCAGTACTTC
TRBV5-8	15	-	TRBD2	TRBJ2-3	CASSSGLARTDTQYF	TGTGCCAGCAGCTCGGGACTAGCTCGGACAGATACGCAGTATTTT
TRBV18	15	-	TRBD1	TRBJ1-5	CASSPGTGGVQPQHF	TGTGCCAGCTCCCCAGGGACAGGGGGTGTTCAGCCCCAGCATTTT
TRBV18	13	-	-	TRBJ2-5	CASSPTGRETQYF	TGTGCCAGCTCACCTACAGGGAGAGAGACCCAGTACTTC
TRBV20-1	13	-	-	TRBJ1-5	CSASRRGNQPQHF	TGCAGTGCTAGTCGCAGGGGAAATCAGCCCCAGCATTTT
TRBV24-1	21	-	TRBD1	TRBJ1-2	CATSDTKPTRDRGPLNYGYTF	TGTGCCACCAGTGATACGAAACCGACCCGGGACAGGGGCCCCCTTAACTATGGCTACACCTTC
TRBV30	15	-	-	TRBJ1-6	CAWSAPPGHGSPLHF	TGTGCCTGGAGTGCCCCCCCAGGGCACGGGTCACCCCTCCACTTT
TRBV4-1	19	-	-	TRBJ2-1	CASSQDGPTSRLSYNEQFF	TGCGCCAGCAGCCAAGATGGACCCACTAGCCGCCTCTCCTACAATGAGCAGTTCTTC
TRBV7-3	15	-	-	TRBJ1-6	CASSLMAGANSPLHF	TGTGCCAGCAGCTTAATGGCAGGGGCTAATTCACCCCTCCACTTT
TRBV6-5	13	-	TRBD2	TRBJ2-7	CASFSGRNYEQYF	TGTGCCAGCTTTAGCGGGAGGAATTACGAGCAGTACTTC
TRBV2	13	-	-	TRBJ1-2	CASSEAPTDGYTF	TGTGCCAGCAGTGAAGCGCCTACAGATGGCTACACCTTC
TRBV18	16	-	TRBD2	TRBJ2-1	CASSLGLAGGQNEQFF	TGTGCCAGCTCACTAGGACTAGCGGGAGGGCAAAATGAGCAGTTCTTC
TRBV5-6	14	-	-	TRBJ1-2	CASSLYAVYGGYTF	TGTGCCAGCAGCTTGTATGCGGTTTACGGTGGCTACACCTTC
TRBV15	15	-	TRBD1	TRBJ2-2	CATRDRGPNTGELFF	TGTGCCACCAGGGACAGGGGGCCTAACACCGGGGAGCTGTTTTTT
TRBV5-1	15	-	TRBD1	TRBJ1-6	CASSLTRQGNSPLHF	TGCGCCAGCAGCTTGACGAGACAGGGAAATTCACCCCTCCACTTT
TRBV7-2	17	few	-	TRBJ1-5	CASSLGVGGTGNQPQHF	TGTGCCAGCAGCTTAGGCGTAGGGGGAACGGGCAATCAGCCCCAGCATTTT
TRBV28	15	-	TRBD1	TRBJ2-7	CASSIAGTGSYEQYF	TGTGCCAGCAGTATCGCCGGGACAGGGTCCTACGAGCAGTACTTC
TRBV5-1	17	-	-	TRBJ2-2	CASSLVSVGVDTGELFF	TGCGCCAGCAGCTTGGTGTCCGTAGGGGTGGACACCGGGGAGCTGTTTTTT
TRBV6-2/TRBV6-3	14	-	-	TRBJ2-2	CASSPDKTTGELFF	TGTGCCAGCAGTCCGGACAAAACCACCGGGGAGCTGTTTTTT
TRBV2	13	-	-	TRBJ1-1	CASRWQENTEAFF	TGTGCCAGCAGGTGGCAGGAGAACACTGAAGCTTTCTTT
TRBV29-1	12	few	TRBD1	TRBJ2-7	CSVTRGQYEQYF	TGCAGCGTGACCAGGGGGCAGTACGAGCAGTACTTC
TRBV9	16	-	-	TRBJ1-1	CASSAGPTSMNTEAFF	TGTGCCAGCAGCGCCGGCCCGACAAGCATGAACACTGAAGCTTTCTTT
TRBV6-5	14	-	-	TRBJ2-1	CASSTSPRYNEQFF	TGTGCCAGCAGTACGAGCCCTCGCTACAATGAGCAGTTCTTC
TRBV10-1	14	-	-	TRBJ2-7	CASSERDKAYEQYF	TGCGCCAGCAGTGAGCGAGACAAAGCCTACGAGCAGTACTTC
TRBV2	14	-	-	TRBJ2-1	CASSRDSGYNEQFF	TGTGCCAGCAGTAGGGACTCGGGATACAATGAGCAGTTCTTC